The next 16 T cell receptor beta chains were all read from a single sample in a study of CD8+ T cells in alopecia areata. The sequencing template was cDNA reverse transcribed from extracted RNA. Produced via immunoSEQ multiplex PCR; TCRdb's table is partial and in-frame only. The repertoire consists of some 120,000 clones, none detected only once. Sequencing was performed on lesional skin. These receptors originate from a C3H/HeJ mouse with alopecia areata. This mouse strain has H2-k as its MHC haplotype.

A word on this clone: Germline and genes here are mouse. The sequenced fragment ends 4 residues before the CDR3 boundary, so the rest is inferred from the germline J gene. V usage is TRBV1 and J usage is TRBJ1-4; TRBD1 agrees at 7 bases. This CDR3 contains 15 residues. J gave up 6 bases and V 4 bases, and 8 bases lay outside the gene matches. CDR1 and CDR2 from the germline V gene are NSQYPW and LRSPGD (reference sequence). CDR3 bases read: TGCACCTGCAGTGGTCCTAACAGGGGAGACGAA. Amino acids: CTCSGPNRGDE. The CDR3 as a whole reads CTCSGPNRGDERLFF.

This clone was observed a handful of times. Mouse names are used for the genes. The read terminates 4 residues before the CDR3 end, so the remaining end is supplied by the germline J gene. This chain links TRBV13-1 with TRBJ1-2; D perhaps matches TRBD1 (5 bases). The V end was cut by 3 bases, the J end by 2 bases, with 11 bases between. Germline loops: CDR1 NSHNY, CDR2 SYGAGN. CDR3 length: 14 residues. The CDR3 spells CASSAQGGNSDYTF. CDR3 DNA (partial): TGTGCCAGCAGTGCCCAGGGAGGGAACTCC.

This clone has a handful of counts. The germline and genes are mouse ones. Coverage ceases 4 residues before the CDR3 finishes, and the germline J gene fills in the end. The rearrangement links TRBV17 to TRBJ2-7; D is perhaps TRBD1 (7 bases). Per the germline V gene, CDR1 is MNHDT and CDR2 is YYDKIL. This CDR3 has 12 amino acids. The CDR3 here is CASSPRGDEQYF. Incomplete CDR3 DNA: TGTGCTAGCAGTCCCAGGGGGGAT.

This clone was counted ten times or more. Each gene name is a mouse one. The part of the CDR3 DNA that was read is TGTGCCAGCAGACTGGGGGAGGGTGCAGAA. It encodes CASRLGEGAE. In full, the CDR3 is CASRLGEGAETLYF. The chain recombines TRBV13-3 with TRBJ2-3; 8 bases fit TRBD2. Sequencing ends 4 residues short of the CDR3 end; the germline J gene provides the rest. This CDR3 comprises 14 residues. Germline trimming cut 5 bases from V and 1 base from J; bases unmatched to any gene: 3. From germline, CDR1 is NNHDY and CDR2 SYVADS.

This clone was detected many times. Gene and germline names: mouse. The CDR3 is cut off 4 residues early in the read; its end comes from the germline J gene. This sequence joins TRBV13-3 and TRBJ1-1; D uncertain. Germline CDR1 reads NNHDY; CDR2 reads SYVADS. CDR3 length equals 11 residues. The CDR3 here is CASSPRQEVFF. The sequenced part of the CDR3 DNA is TGTGCCAGCAGCCCGAGACAA.

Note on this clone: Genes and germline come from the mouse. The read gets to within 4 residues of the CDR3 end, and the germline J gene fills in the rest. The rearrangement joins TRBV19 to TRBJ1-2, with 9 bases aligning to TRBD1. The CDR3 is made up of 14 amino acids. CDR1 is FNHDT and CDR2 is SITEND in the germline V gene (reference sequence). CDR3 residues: CASSPGQGAADYTF. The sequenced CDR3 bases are TGTGCCAGCAGTCCGGGACAGGGAGCGGCC.

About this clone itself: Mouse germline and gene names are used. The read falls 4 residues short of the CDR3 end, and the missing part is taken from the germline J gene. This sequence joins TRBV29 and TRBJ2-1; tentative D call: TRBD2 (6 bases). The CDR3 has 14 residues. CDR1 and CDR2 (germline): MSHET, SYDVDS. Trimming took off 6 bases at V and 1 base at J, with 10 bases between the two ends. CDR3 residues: CASRPGLNYAEQFF. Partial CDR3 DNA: TGTGCTAGCAGGCCGGGACTAAACTATGCT. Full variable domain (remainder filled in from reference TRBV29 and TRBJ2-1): DMKVTQMPRYLIKRMGENVLLECGQDMSHETMYWYRQDPGLGLQLIYISYDVDSNSEGDIPKGYRVSRKKREHFSLILDSAKTNQTSVYFCASRPGLNYAEQFFGPGTRLTVL.

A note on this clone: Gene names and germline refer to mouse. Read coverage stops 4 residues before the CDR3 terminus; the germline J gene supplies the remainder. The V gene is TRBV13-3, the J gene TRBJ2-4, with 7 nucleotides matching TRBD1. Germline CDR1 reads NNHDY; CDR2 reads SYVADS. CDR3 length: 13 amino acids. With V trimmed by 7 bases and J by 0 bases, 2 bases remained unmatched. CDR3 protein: CASAGQSQNTLYF. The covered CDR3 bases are TGTGCCAGCGCGGGACAGAGTCAAAAC.

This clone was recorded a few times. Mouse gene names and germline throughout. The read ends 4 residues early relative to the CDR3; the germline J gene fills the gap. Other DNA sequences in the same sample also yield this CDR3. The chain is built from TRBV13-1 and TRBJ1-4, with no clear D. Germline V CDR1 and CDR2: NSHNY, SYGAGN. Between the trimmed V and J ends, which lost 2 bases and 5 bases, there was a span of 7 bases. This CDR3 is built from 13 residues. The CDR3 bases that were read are TGTGCCAGCAGTGACAGGCAGAACGAA. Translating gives CASSDRQNE. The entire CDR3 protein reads CASSDRQNERLFF.

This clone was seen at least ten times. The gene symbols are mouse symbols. The CDR3 sequence: CASSEPGPYEQYF. The sequenced part of the CDR3 DNA is TGTGCCAGCAGTGAGCCAGGGCCCTAT. The chain is built from TRBV13-3 and TRBJ2-7; a possible D gene is TRBD1 (5 bases). The CDR3 extends 4 residues past the end of the read, so its final part is completed from the germline J gene. V lost 2 bases and J lost 2, with 8 bases in between. Germline V gives CDR1 NNHDY, CDR2 SYVADS. The length of the CDR3 is 13 residues.

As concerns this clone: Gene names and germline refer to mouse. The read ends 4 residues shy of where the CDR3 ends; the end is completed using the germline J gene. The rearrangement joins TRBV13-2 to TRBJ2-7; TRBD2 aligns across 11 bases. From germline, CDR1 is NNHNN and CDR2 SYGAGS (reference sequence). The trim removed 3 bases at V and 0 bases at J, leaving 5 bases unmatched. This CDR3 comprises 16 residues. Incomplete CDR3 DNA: TGTGCCAGCGGTGGCGGGACTGGGGGTAGCTCCTAT. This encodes CASGGGTGGSSY. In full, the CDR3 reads CASGGGTGGSSYEQYF.

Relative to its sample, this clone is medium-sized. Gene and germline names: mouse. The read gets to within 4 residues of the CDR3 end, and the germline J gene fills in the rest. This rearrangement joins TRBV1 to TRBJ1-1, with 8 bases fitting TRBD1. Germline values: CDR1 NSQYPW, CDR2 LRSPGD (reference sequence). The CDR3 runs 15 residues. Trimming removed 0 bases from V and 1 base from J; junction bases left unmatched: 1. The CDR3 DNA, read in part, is TGCACCTGCAGTGCAGACGGGACAGGAAACACA. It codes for CTCSADGTGNT. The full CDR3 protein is CTCSADGTGNTEVFF. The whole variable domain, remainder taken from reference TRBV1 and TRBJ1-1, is VTLLEQNPRWRLVPRGQAVNLRCILKNSQYPWMSWYQQDLQKQLQWLFTLRSPGDKEVKSLPGADYLATRVTDTELRLQVANMSQGRTLYCTCSADGTGNTEVFFGKGTRLTVV.

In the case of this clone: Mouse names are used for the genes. CDR3 DNA, as far as it was read: TGTGCCAGCAGTGACACAGGGAAGGACTCC. It specifies CASSDTGKDS. In full, the CDR3 is CASSDTGKDSDYTF. The V and J genes are TRBV13-3 and TRBJ1-2; possible D gene TRBD1, 6 bases. The CDR3 goes on 4 residues after the read ends, and that part is filled in from the germline J gene. The V end was cut by 2 bases, the J end by 3 bases, with 11 bases between. The CDR3 runs 14 residues. Germline V gives CDR1 NNHDY, CDR2 SYVADS.

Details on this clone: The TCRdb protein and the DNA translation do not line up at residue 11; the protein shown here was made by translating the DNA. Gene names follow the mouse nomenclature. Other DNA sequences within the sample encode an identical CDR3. Partial CDR3 DNA: TGTGCCAGCAGTCCCAGGGGGGATAATTCGCCC. It codes for CASSPRGDNSP. The CDR3 in its entirety is CASSPRGDNSPLYF. The chain combines TRBV5 with TRBJ1-6; 7 bases are a match to TRBD1. The DNA ends 3 residues before the CDR3 does, and the rest of the CDR3 is filled in from the germline J gene. TRBJ1-6 belongs to the ORF category, with a function that is uncertain. The CDR3 covers 14 residues. Germline CDR1 and CDR2: LGHNA and YNLKQL (reference sequence). J lost 5 bases, V lost 6 bases, and 4 bases had no gene match.

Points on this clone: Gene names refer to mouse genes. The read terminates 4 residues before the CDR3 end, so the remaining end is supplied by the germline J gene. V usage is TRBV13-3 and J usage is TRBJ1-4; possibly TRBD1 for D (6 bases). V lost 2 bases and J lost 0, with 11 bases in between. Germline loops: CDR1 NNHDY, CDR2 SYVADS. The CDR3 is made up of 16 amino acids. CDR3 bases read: TGTGCCAGCAGTGAGCCGGACAGCATTTCCAACGAA. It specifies CASSEPDSISNE. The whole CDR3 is CASSEPDSISNERLFF.

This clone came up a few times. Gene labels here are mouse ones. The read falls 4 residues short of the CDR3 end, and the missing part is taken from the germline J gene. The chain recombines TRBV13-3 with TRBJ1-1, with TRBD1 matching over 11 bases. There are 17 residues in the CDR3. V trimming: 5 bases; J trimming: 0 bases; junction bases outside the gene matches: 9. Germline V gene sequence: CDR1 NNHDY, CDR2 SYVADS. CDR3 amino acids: CASSALGQGESNTEVFF. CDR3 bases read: TGTGCCAGCAGCGCCTTGGGACAGGGGGAATCAAACACA.